These 14 T cell receptor beta chains came from one sample sequenced in a study of cytomegalovirus exposure and HLA in healthy donors. PCR primers comprised 60 Vbeta and 13 Jbeta primers. Data came from immunoSEQ multiplex PCR; TCRdb stores just in-frame clones and leaves some out. The repertoire has over 120,000 clones, around 80% of them found once; the top ten carry less than 3.5%. The sample comprised PBMCs. These receptors were obtained from a woman aged 25-40 years in good health and CMV-seronegative.

The rearrangement joins TRBV6-1 to TRBJ2-1; 14 bases agree with TRBD2. With V trimmed by 1 base and J by 8 bases, 10 bases remained unmatched. The CDR3 consists of 18 residues. CDR1 is MNHNS and CDR2 is SASEGT in the germline V gene. DNA for the CDR3: TGTGCCAGCAGTGAAGGCCGACTAGCGGGGGGGCAGGTTGATGAGCAGTTCTTC. It encodes CASSEGRLAGGQVDEQFF.

The CDR3 nucleotides read TGTGCCAGTAGTACCACAGCCGGGGGGCGGGGGGCGGCCGGCTCTGAAGCTTTCTTT. Its translation is CASSTTAGGRGAAGSEAFF. This chain uses TRBV19 with TRBJ1-1; possible D gene TRBD1, 6 bases. The V gene's germline CDR1 is LNHDA and CDR2 SQIVND (reference sequence). Trimming removed 4 bases from V and 6 bases from J, with 30 bases in between. This CDR3 is 19 amino acids long.

J is TRBJ1-5 and V is TRBV7-9; D might be TRBD1 (5 bases). CDR1 and CDR2 from the germline V gene are SEHNR and FQNEAQ (reference sequence). There are 13 residues in the CDR3. V lost 4 bases and J lost 6, with 10 bases in between. This CDR3 is CASSSGFGQPQHF. In nucleotides, the CDR3 is TGTGCCAGCAGCTCAGGGTTTGGTCAGCCCCAGCATTTT.

This clone occurred once. The genes are TRBV5-4 and TRBJ1-2; 9 positions agree with TRBD1. CDR3 size: 16 residues. CDR1 and CDR2 (germline): SGHNT, YYREEE (reference sequence). Trimming at V came to 4 bases and at J to 0 bases, leaving 7 bases not matched to a gene. The CDR3 spells CASSQDRGSSNYGYTF. CDR3 in DNA: TGTGCCAGCAGCCAGGACAGGGGATCTTCTAACTATGGCTACACCTTC.

V gene TRBV7-2 combines with J gene TRBJ1-2, with unresolved D. Germline V gives CDR1 SGHTA, CDR2 FQGNSA. The CDR3 is made up of 14 amino acids. Trimming took off 1 base at V and 2 bases at J, with 8 bases between the two ends. The CDR3 coding sequence is TGTGCCAGCAGCTTAGACAATCGAAACTATGGCTACACCTTC. Protein sequence: CASSLDNRNYGYTF.

The rearrangement joins TRBV5-1 to TRBJ1-1, with TRBD1 matching over 7 bases. V shed 2 bases and J 1 base; nucleotides not matched to a gene: 5. The germline V gene has CDR1 SGHRS and CDR2 YFSETQ. This CDR3 has 15 amino acids. The CDR3 spells CASSFLGQENTEAFF. CDR3 DNA sequence: TGCGCCAGCAGCTTCCTTGGACAGGAGAACACTGAAGCTTTCTTT.

Notes on this clone: The sample has other DNA sequences that encode this CDR3 too. The V and J genes are TRBV5-1 and TRBJ1-1; D ambiguous. The CDR3 runs 13 residues. Germline V gives CDR1 SGHRS, CDR2 YFSETQ. Deletions cut 0 bases from V and 1 base from J, with 4 bases between. As DNA, the CDR3 is TGCGCCAGCAGCTTGGGTCGGAACACTGAAGCTTTCTTT. Residues: CASSLGRNTEAFF. The variable domain in full, completed from reference TRBV5-1 and TRBJ1-1, reads KAGVTQTPRYLIKTRGQQVTLSCSPISGHRSVSWYQQTPGQGLQFLFEYFSETQRNKGNFPGRFSGRQFSNSRSEMNVSTLELGDSALYLCASSLGRNTEAFFGQGTRLTVV.

This clone was observed once. J is TRBJ2-2 and V is TRBV19, with 7 bases matching TRBD1. The junction had 14 bases not matched to a gene; V was cut back by 4 bases and J by 0 bases. CDR3 length: 19 residues. Germline CDR1 and CDR2: LNHDA and SQIVND (reference sequence). This CDR3 is CASSRLTGTAYANTGELFF. The CDR3 DNA follows: TGTGCCAGTAGTAGACTGACCGGGACAGCATACGCGAACACCGGGGAGCTGTTTTTT.

The rearrangement links TRBV6-5 to TRBJ1-2; 8 bases agree with TRBD1. This CDR3 comprises 15 residues. The V gene end was trimmed by 0 bases and the J gene end by 7 bases; junction bases not matched to a gene: 7. The germline V gene encodes CDR1 MNHEY and CDR2 SVGAGI. The CDR3 DNA follows: TGTGCCAGCAGTTACTCGACAGGGGTTCACTCTGGCTACACCTTC. Residues: CASSYSTGVHSGYTF.

V usage is TRBV27 and J usage is TRBJ2-7, with TRBD1 matching over 9 bases. Looked up from germline, CDR1 is MNHEY and CDR2 is SMNVEV (reference sequence). V gave up 4 bases and J gave up 0 bases; unmatched junction bases: 1. The CDR3 is 14 amino acids. CDR3 in DNA: TGTGCCAGCAGTTACAGGGGGCACTCCTACGAGCAGTACTTC. Translated, it gives CASSYRGHSYEQYF.

V usage is TRBV5-1 and J usage is TRBJ2-7; perhaps TRBD2 as D (6 bases). The ends were cut back, 4 bases at V and 0 bases at J, with 11 bases in the middle. Per germline, CDR1 SGHRS and CDR2 YFSETQ. The CDR3 runs 14 residues. CDR3 region: CASSPAGGSYEQYF. CDR3 sequence (DNA): TGCGCCAGCAGCCCGGCCGGGGGCTCCTACGAGCAGTACTTC.

The chain joins TRBV6-6 to TRBJ1-4; possibly TRBD1 for D (5 bases). This CDR3 spans 14 amino acids. CDR1 is MNHNY, CDR2 SVGAGI, per germline (reference sequence). Deletions cut 6 bases from V and 8 bases from J, with 16 bases between. The CDR3 protein is CASSRGGLTEKLFF. The CDR3 DNA reads TGTGCCAGCAGCCGGGGGGGATTGACCGAAAAACTGTTTTTT.

V gene TRBV6-1 combines with J gene TRBJ2-1; maybe TRBD2 (6 bases). Germline assignment: CDR1 MNHNS and CDR2 SASEGT. V was shortened by 4 bases and J by 0 bases, with 16 bases between the two germline ends. The CDR3 has 17 amino acids. The CDR3 region is CASSVEAGRSSYNEQFF. CDR3 bases: TGTGCCAGCAGTGTTGAGGCGGGAAGGAGCTCCTACAATGAGCAGTTCTTC.

The chain has TRBV5-4 and TRBJ2-3; 7 positions match TRBD2. This CDR3 has 16 amino acids. Germline CDR1 reads SGHNT; CDR2 reads YYREEE (reference sequence). Losses at the gene ends were 3 bases for V and 2 bases for J; bases not matched to a gene: 9. The CDR3 nucleotides read TGTGCCAGCAGCTACGGCGGGGAGGGAGCCACAGATACGCAGTATTTT. Its translation: CASSYGGEGATDTQYF.